These 8 T cell receptor beta chains were sequenced from one sample in a study of blood T cell repertoires in COVID-19. Assay: immunoSEQ multiplex PCR; the TCRdb copy retains only in-frame clones and omits some. The profile shows around 160,000 clones, about 82% of them singletons. Material: peripheral blood. The receptors shown here come from a woman in her forties with active or convalescent COVID-19.

The chain recombines TRBV27 with TRBJ2-1, with unresolved D. Germline V gives CDR1 MNHEY, CDR2 SMNVEV (reference sequence). CDR3 length: 15 amino acids. V lost 3 bases to trimming and J lost 0 bases, with 9 bases between them. The CDR3 is CASSFGAVSYNEQFF. Written as DNA, the CDR3 is TGTGCCAGCAGTTTCGGTGCCGTCTCCTACAATGAGCAGTTCTTC.

The rearrangement joins TRBV2 to TRBJ1-1; 9 bases are a match to TRBD1. Trimming took 5 bases from V and 5 from J; bases not matched to a gene: 6. Germline CDR1 is SNHLY and CDR2 is FYNNEI. CDR3 length: 14 amino acids. The CDR3 DNA is TGTGCCAGCAGTCGACTGACAGGGGGGACTGAAGCTTTCTTT. Translated, it gives CASSRLTGGTEAFF.

The chain has TRBV6-2 or TRBV6-3 and TRBJ1-1, with TRBD1 matching over 10 bases. Germline lookup yields CDR1 MNHEY and CDR2 SVGEGT. V was pared by 4 bases and J by 1 base, with 9 bases of the junction left unmatched. This CDR3 region has 17 residues. This chain's CDR3 is CASSFLGQGEGNTEAFF. In nucleotides, the CDR3 is TGTGCCAGCAGTTTCCTTGGACAGGGGGAGGGGAACACTGAAGCTTTCTTT.

This chain connects TRBV7-2 to TRBJ2-6, with D maybe TRBD1 (5 bases). The CDR3 extends over 17 amino acids. Trimming stripped 2 bases from V and 0 bases from J, with 11 bases between. CDR1 and CDR2 (germline): SGHTA, FQGNSA. The CDR3 nucleotides are TGTGCCAGCAGCTTAAGGGGCTCCTACTCTGGGGCCAACGTCCTGACTTTC. Its protein is CASSLRGSYSGANVLTF.

The chain uses TRBV9 and TRBJ1-4; tentatively, D is TRBD1 (5 bases). V was shortened by 10 bases and J by 0 bases, with 19 bases between the two germline ends. Germline V gene data show CDR1 as SGDLS and CDR2 as YYNGEE. The CDR3 has 16 residues. CDR3 sequence (DNA): TGTGCCCGCCGGGGGGAGGAGGGGACAACTAATGAAAAACTGTTTTTT. This gives the protein CARRGEEGTTNEKLFF.

The chain recombines TRBV5-6 with TRBJ2-4; 9 nucleotides line up with TRBD2. The CDR3 covers 16 residues. Germline-derived CDR1 and CDR2 are SGHDT and YYEEEE. The V gene end was trimmed by 4 bases and the J gene end by 0 bases; junction bases not matched to a gene: 5. CDR3 coding DNA: TGTGCCAGCAGCCTTAGCGGGAGTAGAGCCAAAAACATTCAGTACTTC. It translates to CASSLSGSRAKNIQYF.

In its sample, this clone was seen a few times. The chain has TRBV4-2 and TRBJ1-1, with 7 positions matching TRBD1. There are 15 residues in the CDR3. Germline V gene lookup returns CDR1 LGHNA and CDR2 YNFKEQ. Trimming at V came to 3 bases and at J to 0 bases, leaving 4 bases not matched to a gene. CDR3 in amino acids: CASSQAQGMNTEAFF. Here the CDR3 DNA reads TGTGCCAGCAGCCAGGCACAGGGGATGAACACTGAAGCTTTCTTT.

The gene calls are TRBV27 and TRBJ1-2; tentatively, D is TRBD1 (5 bases). Germline loops: CDR1 MNHEY, CDR2 SMNVEV (reference sequence). V lost 4 bases and J lost 1, with 10 bases in between. The length of the CDR3 is 14 residues. DNA for the CDR3: TGTGCCAGCAGTTCGACAGTTCTTAACTATGGCTACACCTTC. Its protein product is CASSSTVLNYGYTF.